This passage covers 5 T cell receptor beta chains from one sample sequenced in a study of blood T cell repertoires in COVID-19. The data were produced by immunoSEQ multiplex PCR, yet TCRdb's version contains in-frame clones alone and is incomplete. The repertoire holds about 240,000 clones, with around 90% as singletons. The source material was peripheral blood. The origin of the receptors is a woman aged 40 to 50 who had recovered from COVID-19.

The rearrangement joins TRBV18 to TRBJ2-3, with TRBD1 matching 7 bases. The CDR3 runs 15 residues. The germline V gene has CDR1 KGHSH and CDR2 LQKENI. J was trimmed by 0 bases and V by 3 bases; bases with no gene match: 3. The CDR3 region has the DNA TGTGCCAGCTCACCCGGGACAGTCAGCACAGATACGCAGTATTTT. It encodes CASSPGTVSTDTQYF.

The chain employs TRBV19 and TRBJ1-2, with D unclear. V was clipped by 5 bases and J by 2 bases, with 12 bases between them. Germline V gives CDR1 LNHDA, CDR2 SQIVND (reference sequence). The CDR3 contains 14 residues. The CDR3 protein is CASSLRTGNYGYTF. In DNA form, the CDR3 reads TGTGCCAGTAGTCTCCGGACGGGGAACTATGGCTACACCTTC. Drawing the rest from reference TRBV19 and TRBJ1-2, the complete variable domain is DGGITQSPKYLFRKEGQNVTLSCEQNLNHDAMYWYRQDPGQGLRLIYYSQIVNDFQKGDIAEGYSVSREKKESFPLTVTSAQKNPTAFYLCASSLRTGNYGYTFGSGTRLTVV.

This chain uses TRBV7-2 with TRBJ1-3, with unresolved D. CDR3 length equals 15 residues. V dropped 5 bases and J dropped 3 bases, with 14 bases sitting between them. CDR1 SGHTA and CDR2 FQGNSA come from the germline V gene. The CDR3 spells CASSARGGGGNTIYF. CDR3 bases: TGTGCCAGCAGCGCACGGGGAGGAGGTGGAAACACCATATATTTT.

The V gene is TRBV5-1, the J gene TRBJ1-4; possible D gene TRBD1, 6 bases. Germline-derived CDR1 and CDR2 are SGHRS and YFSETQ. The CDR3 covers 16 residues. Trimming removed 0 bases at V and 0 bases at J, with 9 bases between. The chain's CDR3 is CASSLAGQSTNEKLFF. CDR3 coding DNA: TGCGCCAGCAGCTTGGCCGGACAGTCAACTAATGAAAAACTGTTTTTT.

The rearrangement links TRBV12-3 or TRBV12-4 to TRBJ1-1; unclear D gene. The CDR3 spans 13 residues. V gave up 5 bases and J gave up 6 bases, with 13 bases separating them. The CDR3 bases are TGTGCCAGCAGTAACCCACCTCGGGCTGAAGCTTTCTTT. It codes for CASSNPPRAEAFF.